Listed below are T cell receptor beta chains from one sample, sequenced in a study of sequential checkpoint blockade in melanoma. TCRdb's table, derived via immunoSEQ multiplex PCR, lists solely in-frame clones and lacks some. Altogether over 10,000 clones are present, almost 85% being singletons, with the ten largest covering 25% to 30%. The sample was CD8+ T cells sorted from blood (inferred from file names), taken from a patient given nivolumab and ipilimumab in sequence. The source of these receptors is a human donor with melanoma. Both conserved end residues are part of each CDR3. A D gene is named only where the DNA matches it firmly. Expanded clones are given a class, and other clones once, few, many or no size at all.

CDR3aa	CDR3nt	j_gene	d_gene	abundance	v_gene
CASSVTGGRLAVPNRYNEQFF	TGTGCCAGCAGCGTTACAGGGGGGAGACTAGCGGTACCTAATCGCTACAATGAGCAGTTCTTC	TRBJ2-1	-	-	TRBV9
CASSSSRTGARWTGELFF	TGTGCCAGCAGCTCGTCCCGGACAGGGGCTAGATGGACCGGGGAGCTGTTTTTT	TRBJ2-2	TRBD1	-	TRBV7-8
CASSTTITGNYEQYF	TGTGCCAGTAGTACGACTATTACTGGGAACTACGAGCAGTACTTC	TRBJ2-7	-	once	TRBV19
CASSETGGRDSPLHF	TGTGCCAGCAGCGAAACAGGGGGCCGCGATTCACCCCTCCACTTT	TRBJ1-6	TRBD1	-	TRBV9
CASSGAAFSYEQYF	TGTGCCAGTAGTGGGGCAGCCTTCTCCTACGAGCAGTACTTC	TRBJ2-7	-	-	TRBV19
CASSEFQDSYEQYF	TGTGCCAGCAGTGAATTTCAGGACTCCTACGAGCAGTACTTC	TRBJ2-7	-	-	TRBV6-1
CASSFSSGTTYEQYF	TGTGCCAGCAGCTTCTCCAGCGGTACGACCTACGAGCAGTACTTC	TRBJ2-7	-	-	TRBV7-3
CASSPGPGQGMGNSPLHF	TGTGCCAGCAGTCCTGGACCGGGACAGGGAATGGGGAATTCACCCCTCCACTTT	TRBJ1-6	TRBD1	-	TRBV28
CASSLYENNEKLFF	TGCGCCAGCAGCTTGTACGAGAATAATGAAAAACTGTTTTTT	TRBJ1-4	-	-	TRBV5-1
CASSSREGGNSPLHF	TGTGCCAGCAGCTCTAGGGAGGGGGGAAATTCACCCCTCCACTTT	TRBJ1-6	-	-	TRBV7-9
CASSKGLATYNEQFF	TGCGCCAGCAGCAAGGGACTAGCGACCTACAATGAGCAGTTCTTC	TRBJ2-1	TRBD2	-	TRBV4-1
CASSEGHPQFF	TGCGCCAGCAGTGAGGGACACCCCCAGTTCTTC	TRBJ2-1	-	-	TRBV10-2
CASSSRQGWYF	TGTGCCAGCAGCTCCAGGCAGGGGTGGTACTTC	TRBJ2-5	-	-	TRBV9
CATSRGLAGYNEQFF	TGTGCCACCAGCAGGGGACTAGCGGGATACAATGAGCAGTTCTTC	TRBJ2-1	TRBD2	-	TRBV15
CASSPRDRTYEQYF	TGTGCCAGCAGCCCCCGGGACAGGACCTACGAGCAGTACTTC	TRBJ2-7	TRBD1	-	TRBV7-6
CATSRDWGVNYGYTF	TGTGCCACCAGCAGAGATTGGGGAGTTAACTATGGCTACACCTTC	TRBJ1-2	-	-	TRBV15
CASSYSAGPYEQYF	TGTGCCAGCAGTTACTCAGCGGGGCCCTACGAGCAGTACTTC	TRBJ2-7	TRBD2	few	TRBV6-5
CASSPGTGARNEQFF	TGTGCCAGCAGTCCCGGGACAGGGGCGAGGAATGAGCAGTTCTTC	TRBJ2-1	TRBD1	-	TRBV27
CASSPGSSSYNEQFF	TGTGCCAGCAGTCCGGGGTCCAGCTCCTACAATGAGCAGTTCTTC	TRBJ2-1	-	-	TRBV27
CASSLVRQGAEAFF	TGTGCCAGCAGCTTAGTGAGGCAGGGGGCTGAAGCTTTCTTT	TRBJ1-1	TRBD1	-	TRBV7-9
CASSQDGLAGAGDTQYF	TGCGCCAGCAGCCAAGATGGACTAGCGGGAGCTGGTGATACGCAGTATTTT	TRBJ2-3	TRBD2	-	TRBV4-3
CASSGGQGNYGHTF	TGTGCCAGCAGCGGCGGACAGGGTAACTATGGCCACACCTTC	TRBJ1-2	TRBD1	-	TRBV9
CASSLGRGNTEAFF	TGCGCCAGCAGCCTAGGCAGGGGGAACACTGAAGCTTTCTTT	TRBJ1-1	-	few	TRBV4-1
CASSLSAGPSNQPQHF	TGTGCCAGCAGTTTATCAGCGGGACCATCCAATCAGCCCCAGCATTTT	TRBJ1-5	-	-	TRBV28
CATTPGTGGQETQYF	TGTGCCACGACCCCAGGGACAGGGGGCCAAGAGACCCAGTACTTC	TRBJ2-5	TRBD1	-	TRBV9
CASSLRAALSYEQYF	TGTGCCAGCAGCTTGAGGGCGGCCCTCTCCTACGAGCAGTACTTC	TRBJ2-7	-	-	TRBV11-1
CSVPGPPEGYGYTF	TGCAGCGTTCCGGGCCCTCCGGAGGGCTATGGCTACACCTTC	TRBJ1-2	-	-	TRBV29-1
CASSFEGGPTYEQYF	TGTGCCAGCAGCTTCGAGGGAGGACCCACCTACGAGCAGTACTTC	TRBJ2-7	-	-	TRBV9
CASSPTIRSSYEQYF	TGTGCCAGCAGCCCGACTATCAGGAGCTCCTACGAGCAGTACTTC	TRBJ2-7	-	-	TRBV7-9
CASATGTSDEQYF	TGCGCCAGCGCCACCGGGACATCGGACGAGCAGTACTTC	TRBJ2-7	-	few	TRBV23-1
CASSLAGGTYEQYF	TGTGCCAGCAGCCTAGCCGGGGGTACCTACGAGCAGTACTTC	TRBJ2-7	-	-	TRBV9
CASRDNRGNYGYTF	TGTGCCAGCAGGGACAACAGGGGCAACTATGGCTACACCTTC	TRBJ1-2	TRBD1	-	TRBV5-4